This is a list of T cell receptor beta chains from one sample in a study of neurological immune-mediated disorders. MiXCR, run by TCRdb on the 5' RACE reads, gives a single entry per CDR3 protein. In the table there are tens of thousands of distinct CDR3 sequences, about 9.7% of which are singletons. Input material: PBMCs. The receptors here all came from a man aged 45-65 years in good health. Both conserved end residues are part of each CDR3. D genes are given only for firm matches. Clone size is given for some rows only: seen once, a few or many times, or a class if the clone is expanded.

J,D,V,size,CDR3,DNA
TRBJ2-7,TRBD1,TRBV6-1,many,CASRGLTGAWDEQYF,TGTGCCAGCAGAGGACTTACAGGGGCCTGGGACGAGCAGTACTTC
TRBJ2-6,NA,TRBV12-3/TRBV12-4,NA,CASSSTAGANVLTF,TGTGCCAGCAGTTCAACGGCTGGGGCCAACGTCCTGACTTTC
TRBJ2-3,TRBD1,TRBV7-2,many,CASSYPLSGQATRAQNTQYF,TGTGCCAGCAGCTACCCACTCTCCGGACAGGCCACGAGGGCACAGAATACGCAGTATTTT
TRBJ2-5,TRBD2,TRBV29-1,few,CSVEDQSRLAGGIVETQYF,TGCAGCGTTGAAGATCAATCCAGGCTAGCGGGAGGAATTGTTGAGACCCAGTACTTC
TRBJ1-2,TRBD1,TRBV20-1,few,CSARPDRGRVYGYTF,TGCAGTGCTAGGCCTGACAGGGGGCGCGTCTATGGCTACACCTTC
TRBJ2-7,NA,TRBV11-2,many,CASSLVGGYEQYF,TGTGCCAGCAGCTTAGTGGGCGGCTACGAGCAGTACTTC
TRBJ2-7,TRBD2,TRBV20-1,many,CSARGLAGSYEQYF,TGCAGCGCTAGGGGACTAGCGGGGTCCTACGAGCAGTACTTC
TRBJ1-6,TRBD1,TRBV7-6,many,CASSASQGRYSPLHF,TGTGCCAGCAGCGCCTCACAGGGGAGGTATTCACCCCTCCACTTT
TRBJ1-5,NA,TRBV10-3,many,CAISESSYQPQHF,TGTGCCATCAGTGAGTCCTCCTATCAGCCCCAGCATTTT
TRBJ2-7,NA,TRBV7-2,NA,CASSINRDTWQYF,TGTGCCAGCAGCATAAACCGGGACACATGGCAGTACTTC
TRBJ2-4,TRBD1,TRBV20-1,many,CSAPRDRVAKNIQYF,TGCAGTGCCCCCCGGGACAGGGTGGCCAAAAACATTCAGTACTTC
TRBJ2-5,TRBD2,TRBV7-2,many,CASSPTSGGARTQYF,TGTGCCAGCAGCCCTACTAGCGGGGGGGCCCGGACCCAGTACTTC
TRBJ2-1,TRBD1,TRBV29-1,many,CSVPTGGRGNEQFF,TGCAGCGTTCCAACAGGGGGAAGGGGCAATGAGCAGTTCTTC
TRBJ2-3,NA,TRBV6-6,many,CASSSSTSGGAKDTQYF,NA
TRBJ1-2,NA,TRBV28,many,CASSLFPASYGYTF,TGTGCCAGCAGTTTATTTCCCGCGAGCTATGGCTACACCTTC